A selection of T cell receptor beta chains follows, all from one sample in a study of T cells after posttransplantation cyclophosphamide. The assay was immunoSEQ multiplex PCR, and TCRdb's table has in-frame clones only and misses some. The sample holds tens of thousands of clones, and no clone turns up only once. The specimen was PBMCs. These receptor sequences come from a man in his fifties or sixties in good health, CMV-negative, and a related stem cell transplant donor. CDR3s include the opening cysteine and the closing phenylalanine or tryptophan. A D gene is named only where the DNA matches it firmly. Some rows mark clone size as missing; the rest say once, few, many or name a class of expanded clone.

J | D | size | V | CDR3 | DNA
TRBJ2-1 | - | many | TRBV6-1 | CASSEAQWQWYNEQFF | TGTGCCAGCAGTGAAGCGCAATGGCAGTGGTACAATGAGCAGTTCTTC
TRBJ1-6 | - | few | TRBV27 | CACGVGAGGSPLHF | TGTGCTTGCGGCGTGGGGGCGGGAGGTTCACCCCTCCACTTT
TRBJ2-5 | TRBD1 | many | TRBV5-1 | CASSLAGTGGEETQYF | TGCGCCAGCAGCTTGGCCGGGACAGGGGGAGAAGAGACCCAGTACTTC
TRBJ1-1 | TRBD1 | many | TRBV2 | CASSEGRGSEAFF | TGTGCCAGCAGTGAAGGCAGGGGGTCTGAAGCTTTCTTT
TRBJ2-5 | TRBD2 | many | TRBV5-6 | CASSLVASGGKTQYF | TGTGCCAGCAGCTTGGTGGCTAGCGGGGGAAAGACCCAGTACTTC
TRBJ2-1 | - | many | TRBV5-6 | CASSRGTNSYNEQFF | TGTGCCAGCAGCCGAGGGACAAACTCCTACAATGAGCAGTTCTTC
TRBJ2-5 | - | many | TRBV18 | CASSPLAGQGETQYF | TGTGCCAGCTCACCACTAGCCGGCCAGGGCGAGACCCAGTACTTC
TRBJ2-3 | - | many | TRBV7-2 | CASSWPLGGTQYF | TGTGCCAGCAGCTGGCCTCTTGGGGGCACGCAGTATTTT
TRBJ2-5 | TRBD1 | many | TRBV7-3 | CASSRQGMETQYF | TGTGCCAGCAGCAGACAGGGTATGGAGACCCAGTACTTC
TRBJ2-3 | - | many | TRBV10-3 | CAISAGYSTDTQYF | TGTGCCATCAGTGCAGGTTATAGCACAGATACGCAGTATTTT
TRBJ1-2 | TRBD1 | many | TRBV19 | CASSNEGTGGFGDNALLYGYTF | TGTGCCAGTAGTAACGAGGGGACAGGGGGCTTTGGAGATAATGCGTTATTGTATGGCTACACCTTC
TRBJ2-7 | TRBD1 | - | TRBV27 | CASRRQGGHEQYF | TGTGCCAGCAGGCGACAGGGGGGCCACGAGCAGTACTTC
TRBJ2-1 | TRBD2 | many | TRBV30 | CAWGTSFWSNEQFF | TGTGCCTGGGGGACTAGCTTTTGGTCGAATGAGCAGTTCTTC
TRBJ1-4 | TRBD1 | many | TRBV27 | CASSTLQGGEEKLFF | TGTGCCAGCAGTACCCTACAGGGGGGCGAGGAAAAACTGTTTTTT
TRBJ2-7 | TRBD2 | many | TRBV10-1 | CASSGRTSGEQYF | TGCGCCAGCAGTGGGAGGACTAGCGGCGAGCAGTACTTC